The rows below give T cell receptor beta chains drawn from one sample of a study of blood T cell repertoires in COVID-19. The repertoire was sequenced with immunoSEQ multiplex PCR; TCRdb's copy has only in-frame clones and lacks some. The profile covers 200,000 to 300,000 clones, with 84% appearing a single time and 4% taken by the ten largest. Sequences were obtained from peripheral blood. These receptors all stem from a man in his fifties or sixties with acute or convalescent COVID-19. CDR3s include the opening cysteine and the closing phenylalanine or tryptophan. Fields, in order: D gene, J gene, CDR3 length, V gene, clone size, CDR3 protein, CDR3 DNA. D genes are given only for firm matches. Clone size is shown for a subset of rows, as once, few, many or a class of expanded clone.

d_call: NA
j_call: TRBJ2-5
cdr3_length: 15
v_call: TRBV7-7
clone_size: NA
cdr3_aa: CASSLAAAVQETQYF
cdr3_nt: TGTGCTAGCAGCTTAGCGGCAGCGGTACAAGAGACCCAGTACTTC

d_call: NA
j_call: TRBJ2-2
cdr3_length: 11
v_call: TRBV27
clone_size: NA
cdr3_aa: CASSFNGELFF
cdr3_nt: TGTGCCAGCAGTTTTAACGGGGAGCTGTTTTTT

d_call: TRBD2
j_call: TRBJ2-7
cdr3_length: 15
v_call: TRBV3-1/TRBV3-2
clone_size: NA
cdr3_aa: CASSHSSGRDYEQYF
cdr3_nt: TGTGCCAGCAGCCATTCTAGCGGGAGGGACTACGAGCAGTACTTC

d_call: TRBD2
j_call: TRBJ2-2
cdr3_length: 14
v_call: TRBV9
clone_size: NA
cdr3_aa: CASSQRGDTGELFF
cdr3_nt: TGTGCCAGCAGCCAACGGGGGGACACCGGGGAGCTGTTTTTT

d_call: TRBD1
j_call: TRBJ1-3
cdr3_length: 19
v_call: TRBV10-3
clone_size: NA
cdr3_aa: CAIRISVTGAGASGNTIYF
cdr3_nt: TGTGCCATCAGAATCTCTGTGACAGGGGCCGGGGCCTCTGGAAACACCATATATTTT

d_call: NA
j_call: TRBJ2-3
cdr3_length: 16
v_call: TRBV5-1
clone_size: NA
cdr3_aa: CASSPEMVREADTQYF
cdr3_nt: TGCGCCAGCAGCCCGGAGATGGTCCGGGAAGCAGATACGCAGTATTTT

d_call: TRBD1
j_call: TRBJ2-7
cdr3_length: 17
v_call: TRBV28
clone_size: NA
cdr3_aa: CASSSSVFGQGSYEQYF
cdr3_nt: TGTGCCAGCAGTTCAAGTGTGTTCGGACAGGGTTCCTACGAGCAGTACTTC

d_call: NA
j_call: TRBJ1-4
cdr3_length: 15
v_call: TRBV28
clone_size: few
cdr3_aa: CASSLDEGASEKLFF
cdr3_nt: TGTGCCAGCAGTTTGGATGAGGGTGCCAGTGAAAAACTGTTTTTT

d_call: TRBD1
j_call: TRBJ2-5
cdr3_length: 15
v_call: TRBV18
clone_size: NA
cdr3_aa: CASSPETGGSGTQYF
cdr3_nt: TGTGCCAGCTCACCAGAGACAGGGGGCTCGGGGACCCAGTACTTC

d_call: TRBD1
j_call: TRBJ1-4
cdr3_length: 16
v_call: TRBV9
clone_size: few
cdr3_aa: CASSAPPGTGGEKLFF
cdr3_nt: TGTGCCAGCAGCGCCCCGCCCGGGACAGGGGGTGAAAAACTGTTTTTT

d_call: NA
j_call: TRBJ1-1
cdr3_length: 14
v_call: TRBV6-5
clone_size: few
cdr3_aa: CASSSPGVRTEAFF
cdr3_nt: TGTGCCAGCAGTTCCCCAGGGGTGCGCACTGAAGCTTTCTTT

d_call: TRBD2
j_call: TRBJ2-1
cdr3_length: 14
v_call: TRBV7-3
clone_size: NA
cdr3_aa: CASSLTVAGGEQFF
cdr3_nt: TGTGCCAGCAGCTTAACCGTAGCGGGGGGTGAGCAGTTCTTC

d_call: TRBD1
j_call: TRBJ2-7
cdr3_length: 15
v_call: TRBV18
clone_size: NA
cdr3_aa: CASSPTGGISYEQYF
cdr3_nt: TGTGCCAGCTCACCGACAGGGGGCATTTCCTACGAGCAGTACTTC

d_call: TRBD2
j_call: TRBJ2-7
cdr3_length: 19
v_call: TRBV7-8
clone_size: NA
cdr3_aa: CASSSEPGLAPHSTYEQYF
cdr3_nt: TGTGCCAGCAGCTCGGAACCGGGACTAGCGCCTCATTCGACCTACGAGCAGTACTTC

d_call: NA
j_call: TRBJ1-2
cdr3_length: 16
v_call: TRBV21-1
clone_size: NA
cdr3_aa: CASSKVTPETNYGYTF
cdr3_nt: TGTGCCAGCAGCAAAGTAACCCCAGAAACTAACTATGGCTACACCTTC

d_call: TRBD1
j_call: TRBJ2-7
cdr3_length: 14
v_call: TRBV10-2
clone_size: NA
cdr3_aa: CATGERGPSYEQYF
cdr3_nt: TGCGCCACCGGGGAAAGGGGGCCCTCCTACGAGCAGTACTTC

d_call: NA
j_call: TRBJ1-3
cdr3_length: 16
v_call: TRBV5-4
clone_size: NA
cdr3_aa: CASSKPTGTAGNTIYF
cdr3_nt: TGTGCCAGCAGCAAACCCACAGGGACGGCTGGAAACACCATATATTTT

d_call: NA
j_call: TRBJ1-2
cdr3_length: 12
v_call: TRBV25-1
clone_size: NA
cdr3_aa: CASSEGSYGYTF
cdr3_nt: TGTGCCAGCAGTGAGGGCAGCTATGGCTACACCTTC

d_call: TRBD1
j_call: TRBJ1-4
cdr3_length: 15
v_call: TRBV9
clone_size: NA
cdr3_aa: CASSVWDRPNEKLFF
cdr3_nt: TGTGCCAGCAGCGTGTGGGACAGGCCGAATGAAAAACTGTTTTTT

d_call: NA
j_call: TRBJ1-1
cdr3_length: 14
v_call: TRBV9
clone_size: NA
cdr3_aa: CASSSGETNTEAFF
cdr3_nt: TGTGCCAGCAGCTCCGGGGAAACGAACACTGAAGCTTTCTTT

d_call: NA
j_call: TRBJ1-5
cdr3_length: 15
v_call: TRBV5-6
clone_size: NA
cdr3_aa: CASSSIRASNQPQHF
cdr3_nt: TGTGCCAGCAGCTCTATCAGGGCGAGCAATCAGCCCCAGCATTTT

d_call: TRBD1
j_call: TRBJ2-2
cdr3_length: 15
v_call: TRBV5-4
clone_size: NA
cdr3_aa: CASSPRTGLTGELFF
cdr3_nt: TGTGCCAGCAGCCCCCGGACAGGGCTCACCGGGGAGCTGTTTTTT

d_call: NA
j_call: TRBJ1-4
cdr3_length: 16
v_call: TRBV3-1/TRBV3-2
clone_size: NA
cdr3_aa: CASSQEGAGGLKKLFF
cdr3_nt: TGTGCCAGCAGCCAAGAAGGGGCGGGGGGATTAAAGAAACTGTTTTTT

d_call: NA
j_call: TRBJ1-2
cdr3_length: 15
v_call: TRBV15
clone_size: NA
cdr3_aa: CATSRPTTGNYGYTF
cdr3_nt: TGTGCCACCAGCAGGCCGACCACAGGGAACTATGGCTACACCTTC

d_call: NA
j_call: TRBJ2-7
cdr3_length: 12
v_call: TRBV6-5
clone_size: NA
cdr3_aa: CAVQGSSYEQYF
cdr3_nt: TGTGCCGTTCAGGGGAGCTCCTACGAGCAGTACTTC

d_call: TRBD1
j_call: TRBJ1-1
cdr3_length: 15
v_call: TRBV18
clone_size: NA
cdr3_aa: CASSPGDRGNTEAFF
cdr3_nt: TGTGCCAGCTCACCAGGGGACAGGGGGAACACTGAAGCTTTCTTT

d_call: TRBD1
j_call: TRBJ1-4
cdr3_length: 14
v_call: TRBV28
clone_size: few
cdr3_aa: CASSLTGEREKLFF
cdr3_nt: TGTGCCAGCAGTTTGACAGGGGAACGTGAAAAACTGTTTTTT

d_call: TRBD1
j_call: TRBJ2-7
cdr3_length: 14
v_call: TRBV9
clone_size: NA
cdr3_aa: CASSAPTGAGEQYF
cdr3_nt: TGTGCCAGCAGCGCGCCCACAGGGGCGGGTGAGCAGTACTTC

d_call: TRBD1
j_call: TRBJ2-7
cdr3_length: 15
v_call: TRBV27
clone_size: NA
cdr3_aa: CASRSSGQVSYEQYF
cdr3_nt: TGTGCCAGCAGGTCCTCGGGACAGGTATCTTACGAGCAGTACTTC

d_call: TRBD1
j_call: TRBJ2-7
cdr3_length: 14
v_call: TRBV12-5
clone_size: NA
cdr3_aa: CASAPGQEPYEQYF
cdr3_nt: TGTGCTAGTGCCCCGGGACAGGAGCCCTACGAGCAGTACTTC

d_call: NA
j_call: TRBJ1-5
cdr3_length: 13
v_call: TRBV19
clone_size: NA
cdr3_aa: CASSPRAIQPQHF
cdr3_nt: TGTGCCAGTAGTCCCAGGGCGATCCAGCCCCAGCATTTT

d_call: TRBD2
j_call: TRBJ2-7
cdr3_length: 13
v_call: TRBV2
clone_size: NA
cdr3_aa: CAMAEREGHEQYF
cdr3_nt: TGTGCCATGGCGGAGCGGGAGGGCCACGAGCAGTACTTC

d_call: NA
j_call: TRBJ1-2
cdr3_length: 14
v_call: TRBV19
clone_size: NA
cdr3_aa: CASSIAGADYGYTF
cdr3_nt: TGTGCCAGTAGTATCGCGGGGGCAGACTATGGCTACACCTTC

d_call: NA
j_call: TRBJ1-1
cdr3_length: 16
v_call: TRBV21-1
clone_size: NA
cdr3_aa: CASSDLGGLVYSEAFF
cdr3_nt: TGTGCCAGCAGCGATTTGGGGGGACTGGTCTACTCTGAAGCTTTCTTT

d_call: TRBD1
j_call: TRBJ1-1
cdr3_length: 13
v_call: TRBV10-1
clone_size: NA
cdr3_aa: CATRGQLNTEAFF
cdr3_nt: TGCGCCACCAGGGGGCAGCTGAACACTGAAGCTTTCTTT

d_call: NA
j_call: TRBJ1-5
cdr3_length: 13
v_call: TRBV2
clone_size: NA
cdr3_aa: CASEAGLGQPQHF
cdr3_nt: TGTGCCTCTGAAGCGGGGCTAGGTCAGCCCCAGCATTTT

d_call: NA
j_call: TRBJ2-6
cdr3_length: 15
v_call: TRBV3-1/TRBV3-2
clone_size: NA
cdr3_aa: CASSRRTAGANVLTF
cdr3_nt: TGTGCCAGCAGCCGAAGGACAGCTGGGGCCAACGTCCTGACTTTC